The rows below give T cell receptor beta chains drawn from one sample of a study of OX40 agonist ivuxolimab in advanced cancers. Assay: immunoSEQ multiplex PCR; the TCRdb copy retains only in-frame clones and omits some. The profile shows about 25,000 clones, 70% to 90% of them singletons. The sample here was CD4+ or CD8+ T cells sorted from blood, taken in a trial of the OX40 agonist ivuxolimab. Every receptor here comes from an adult with an advanced solid tumor such as melanoma, head and neck, liver or kidney cancer. Each CDR3 is given with its conserved first and last residue. The order of the fields is CDR3 length, clone size, D gene, J gene, V gene, CDR3 protein, CDR3 DNA. A D gene is named only where the DNA matches it firmly. The size of a clone is reported for some rows only, either as once, few or many, or as a class for expanded clones.

13 | NA | TRBD2 | TRBJ2-7 | TRBV19 | CASSPLGAGEQYF | TGTGCCAGTAGTCCACTAGGAGCGGGAGAGCAGTACTTC
14 | once | NA | TRBJ2-5 | TRBV7-9 | CASSLALGEETQYF | TGTGCCAGCAGCTTAGCGCTGGGGGAGGAGACCCAGTACTTC
16 | NA | TRBD2 | TRBJ2-5 | TRBV6-1 | CASSVSVAGVEETQYF | TGTGCCAGCAGTGTGTCGGTAGCGGGAGTCGAGGAGACCCAGTACTTC
16 | NA | NA | TRBJ2-5 | TRBV28 | CASSLPRELWQETQYF | TGTGCCAGCAGTTTGCCTCGGGAGTTGTGGCAAGAGACCCAGTACTTC
15 | NA | NA | TRBJ1-2 | TRBV6-5 | CASSYAGGLNYGYTF | TGTGCCAGCAGTTACGCCGGGGGCCTTAACTATGGCTACACCTTC
12 | NA | TRBD1 | TRBJ2-7 | TRBV27 | CASGTGLFEQYF | TGTGCCAGCGGGACAGGGCTGTTCGAGCAGTACTTC
15 | once | TRBD1 | TRBJ2-7 | TRBV18 | CASSPPLTGAYEQYF | TGTGCCAGCTCACCACCCCTAACAGGGGCCTACGAGCAGTACTTC
13 | NA | NA | TRBJ1-1 | TRBV27 | CASSFDLNTEAFF | TGTGCCAGCAGTTTCGACCTTAACACTGAAGCTTTCTTT
15 | few | NA | TRBJ1-1 | TRBV11-2 | CASSWVRNGNTEAFF | TGTGCCAGCAGCTGGGTCCGGAACGGGAACACTGAAGCTTTCTTT
13 | NA | NA | TRBJ2-2 | TRBV13 | CASSVGPTGELFF | TGTGCCAGCAGCGTGGGTCCCACCGGGGAGCTGTTTTTT
14 | few | TRBD1 | TRBJ2-1 | TRBV2 | CASSPGQGVNEQFF | TGTGCCAGCAGTCCGGGACAGGGGGTCAATGAGCAGTTCTTC
12 | NA | TRBD2 | TRBJ2-5 | TRBV29-1 | CSASGAGETQYF | TGCAGCGCTAGCGGGGCTGGGGAGACCCAGTACTTC
16 | NA | NA | TRBJ2-7 | TRBV2 | CASSSTGPLGSYEQYF | TGTGCCAGCAGTAGTACAGGGCCTTTGGGATCCTACGAGCAGTACTTC
14 | NA | TRBD1 | TRBJ2-7 | TRBV19 | CASSWGQGADEQYF | TGTGCCAGTAGCTGGGGGCAGGGGGCGGACGAGCAGTACTTC
15 | NA | TRBD2 | TRBJ2-7 | TRBV5-4 | CASSLAQRGYNEQYF | TGTGCCAGCAGCTTGGCCCAGCGGGGTTATAACGAGCAGTACTTC
11 | NA | NA | TRBJ2-5 | TRBV6-5 | CASSYSETQYF | TGTGCCAGCAGTTATTCGGAGACCCAGTACTTC
15 | NA | NA | TRBJ2-7 | TRBV11-2 | CASSLGPVGPYEQYF | TGTGCCAGCAGCTTAGGTCCAGTGGGGCCATACGAGCAGTACTTC
12 | once | TRBD1 | TRBJ2-7 | TRBV6-6 | CASRDSLYEQYF | TGTGCCAGTAGGGACAGCTTATACGAGCAGTACTTC
12 | NA | NA | TRBJ2-7 | TRBV7-9 | CASSLERREQYF | TGTGCCAGCAGCTTAGAAAGGCGCGAGCAGTACTTC
13 | once | NA | TRBJ2-7 | TRBV4-1 | CASSQGLPYEQYF | TGCGCCAGCAGCCAAGGGCTACCCTACGAGCAGTACTTC
13 | NA | NA | TRBJ2-7 | TRBV10-2 | CASTPGDVYEQYF | TGCGCCAGCACCCCGGGGGACGTCTACGAGCAGTACTTC
15 | NA | NA | TRBJ1-1 | TRBV7-9 | CASSNSDGYSTEAFF | TGTGCCAGCAGCAACTCTGACGGATACTCCACTGAAGCTTTCTTT
15 | NA | NA | TRBJ1-2 | TRBV13 | CASSDRAGADYGYTF | TGTGCCAGCAGCGATCGGGCAGGGGCAGACTATGGCTACACCTTC
16 | once | TRBD1 | TRBJ2-3 | TRBV6-4 | CASSGGQGEGADTQYF | TGTGCCAGCAGCGGGGGACAGGGGGAGGGCGCAGATACGCAGTATTTT
13 | NA | NA | TRBJ2-1 | TRBV2 | CASSGSNYNEQFF | TGTGCCAGCAGCGGGAGTAACTACAATGAGCAGTTCTTC
16 | NA | NA | TRBJ2-7 | TRBV7-9 | CASSLEFARGSYEQYF | TGTGCCAGCAGCTTAGAGTTCGCCAGGGGTTCCTACGAGCAGTACTTC
10 | NA | NA | TRBJ2-3 | TRBV23-1 | CGRSVNTQYF | TGCGGACGAAGCGTTAATACGCAGTATTTT
13 | NA | NA | TRBJ2-5 | TRBV7-9 | CASSLLGKETQYF | TGTGCCAGCAGCTTACTGGGAAAAGAGACCCAGTACTTC
15 | NA | TRBD2 | TRBJ2-7 | TRBV7-9 | CASSPTSGTRYEQYF | TGTGCCAGCAGTCCGACTAGCGGGACCCGCTACGAGCAGTACTTC
14 | NA | NA | TRBJ2-5 | TRBV9 | CASSVSGVQETQYF | TGTGCCAGCAGCGTTTCCGGGGTCCAAGAGACCCAGTACTTC
13 | NA | TRBD2 | TRBJ2-7 | TRBV7-9 | CASSLSGRYEQYF | TGTGCCAGCAGCCTCAGCGGGAGGTACGAGCAGTACTTC
16 | once | TRBD2 | TRBJ2-7 | TRBV15 | CATSREIAGGFDEQYF | TGTGCCACCAGCAGAGAAATAGCGGGAGGGTTTGACGAGCAGTACTTC
14 | NA | NA | TRBJ2-1 | TRBV4-1 | CASSQEERLTEQFF | TGCGCCAGCAGCCAGGAAGAGCGGTTGACCGAGCAGTTCTTC
16 | NA | TRBD2 | TRBJ2-7 | TRBV10-3 | CAISQEEAGGISEQYF | TGTGCCATCAGTCAGGAGGAAGCGGGAGGGATAAGCGAGCAGTACTTC
13 | NA | NA | TRBJ2-7 | TRBV27 | CASSSGNSYEQYF | TGTGCCAGTTCGAGCGGCAACTCCTACGAGCAGTACTTC
15 | NA | TRBD2 | TRBJ2-3 | TRBV6-4 | CASSAERGGTDTQYF | TGTGCCAGCAGCGCTGAACGGGGGGGCACAGATACGCAGTATTTT
14 | NA | NA | TRBJ2-3 | TRBV5-1 | CASSEGQPGDTQYF | TGCGCCAGCAGCGAAGGTCAACCAGGGGATACGCAGTATTTT
17 | NA | TRBD2 | TRBJ2-7 | TRBV2 | CASSEGIGEGDSYEQYF | TGTGCCAGCAGTGAAGGTATAGGGGAGGGAGACTCCTACGAGCAGTACTTC
14 | NA | TRBD2 | TRBJ2-5 | TRBV28 | CASTLTSDSETQYF | TGTGCCAGCACTCTGACTAGCGACTCAGAGACCCAGTACTTC
14 | NA | NA | TRBJ2-7 | TRBV27 | CASSFEGSSYEQYF | TGTGCCAGCAGTTTCGAGGGCAGCTCCTACGAGCAGTACTTC
14 | NA | TRBD1 | TRBJ1-1 | TRBV4-1 | CASSWTRGVTEAFF | TGCGCCAGCAGCTGGACCAGGGGGGTCACTGAAGCTTTCTTT
14 | NA | NA | TRBJ2-3 | TRBV9 | CASSVDESTDTQYF | TGTGCCAGCAGCGTAGATGAGTCCACCGATACGCAGTATTTT
14 | NA | NA | TRBJ1-1 | TRBV7-9 | CASSTDSPNTEAFF | TGTGCCAGCAGCACCGACAGCCCGAACACTGAAGCTTTCTTT
13 | NA | NA | TRBJ2-7 | TRBV5-1 | CASSLAPLYEQYF | TGCGCCAGCAGCTTGGCCCCGCTTTACGAGCAGTACTTC
13 | NA | NA | TRBJ1-2 | TRBV25-1 | CASSEGGWQGYTF | TGTGCCAGCAGTGAGGGCGGGTGGCAGGGCTACACCTTC
15 | medium-sized | TRBD2 | TRBJ2-7 | TRBV4-1 | CASSQTSGSGYEQYF | TGCGCCAGCAGCCAAACTAGCGGGAGTGGGTACGAGCAGTACTTC
14 | NA | TRBD1 | TRBJ2-1 | TRBV27 | CASSMQGAYNEQFF | TGTGCCAGCAGTATGCAGGGGGCCTACAATGAGCAGTTCTTC